These 27 T cell receptor beta chains share one sample of origin, sequenced in a study of OX40 agonist ivuxolimab in advanced cancers. Assay: immunoSEQ multiplex PCR; the TCRdb copy retains only in-frame clones and omits some. The sample holds about 48,000 clones; 70% to 85% are singletons and the top ten take roughly 1.1%. Sequenced here: CD4+ or CD8+ T cells sorted from blood, sampled in a trial of the OX40 agonist ivuxolimab. Every receptor here comes from an adult with an advanced solid tumor such as melanoma, head and neck, liver or kidney cancer.

This sequence joins TRBV6-5 and TRBJ1-1; 7 bases agree with TRBD1. Trimming removed 4 bases from V and 4 bases from J; junction bases left unmatched: 12. Germline lookup yields CDR1 MNHEY and CDR2 SVGAGI. The CDR3 is 16 amino acids. The CDR3, as DNA: TGTGCCAGCAGTTTCCGTGCTAACAGGGGATCCACTGAAGCTTTCTTT. Its protein is CASSFRANRGSTEAFF.

To note about this clone: At the DNA level, this CDR3 is encoded by other sequences in the same sample as well. The chain is built from TRBV7-9 and TRBJ2-2, with D uncertain. V was shortened by 5 bases and J by 3 bases, with 4 bases between the two germline ends. The CDR3 is made up of 12 amino acids. The germline V gene encodes CDR1 SEHNR and CDR2 FQNEAQ (reference sequence). CDR3 DNA sequence: TGTGCCAGCAGCCGGGACACCGGGGAGCTGTTTTTT. It codes for CASSRDTGELFF.

V and J are TRBV7-2 and TRBJ2-7; 8 nucleotides line up with TRBD1. CDR1 is SGHTA, CDR2 FQGNSA, per germline. Germline trimming cut 4 bases from V and 6 bases from J; bases unmatched to any gene: 14. The CDR3 sequence is 16 residues long. The chain's CDR3 is CASSSSRGRGFGEQYF. DNA for the CDR3: TGTGCCAGCAGCTCAAGCAGGGGGCGCGGGTTCGGCGAGCAGTACTTC. Looking up the rest from reference TRBV7-2 and TRBJ2-7 gives the full variable domain: GAGVSQSPSNKVTEKGKDVELRCDPISGHTALYWYRQSLGQGLEFLIYFQGNSAPDKSGLPSDRFSAERTGGSVSTLTIQRTQQEDSAVYLCASSSSRGRGFGEQYFGPGTRLTVT.

The chain couples TRBV19 to TRBJ1-1; D might be TRBD1 (5 bases). Trimming pared 9 bases from V and 3 bases from J, leaving 26 bases between. Germline lookup yields CDR1 LNHDA and CDR2 SQIVND (reference sequence). CDR3 length equals 17 residues. CDR3 residues: CASNDPGGGLMDTEAFF. CDR3 nucleotides: TGTGCCAGCAACGATCCGGGCGGGGGATTGATGGACACTGAAGCTTTCTTT.

This clone was picked up one time. This rearrangement joins TRBV7-6 to TRBJ2-7; the match to TRBD2 covers 8 bases. CDR3 size: 18 residues. Trimming at V came to 4 bases and at J to 3 bases, leaving 17 bases not matched to a gene. Germline V CDR1 and CDR2: SGHVS, FNYEAQ. This CDR3 reads CASSSRVAARGGIYEQYF. CDR3 coding DNA: TGTGCCAGCAGCTCCAGGGTAGCGGCCCGGGGGGGTATCTACGAGCAGTACTTC.

A note on this clone: At one end the junction does not follow the germline gene, possibly because of a read error. The chain uses TRBV27 and TRBJ2-7; 8 bases match TRBD2. The CDR3 loop spans 15 amino acids. Germline V lookup: CDR1 MNHEY, CDR2 SMNVEV (reference sequence). The CDR3 coding sequence is TGTGCCAGCAGTTTAAATCCAGCGGGAGCCTATGAGCAGTACTTC. It yields the protein CASSLNPAGAYEQYF.

The chain uses TRBV9 and TRBJ2-5; 7 bases line up with TRBD2. Germline lookup yields CDR1 SGDLS and CDR2 YYNGEE. V lost 0 bases, J lost 2 bases, and 7 bases stayed unmatched. The CDR3 runs 16 residues. The CDR3 sequence is CASSVATLGGQETQYF. CDR3 sequence (DNA): TGTGCCAGCAGCGTAGCTACCTTGGGGGGGCAAGAGACCCAGTACTTC. Variable domain in full (rest from reference TRBV9 and TRBJ2-5): DSGVTQTPKHLITATGQRVTLRCSPRSGDLSVYWYQQSLDQGLQFLIQYYNGEERAKGNILERFSAQQFPDLHSELNLSSLELGDSALYFCASSVATLGGQETQYFGPGTRLLVL.

This clone was picked up a small number of times. The CDR3 nucleotides read TGTGCCAGCTCACCACTGGTACATAGCAATCAGCCCCAGCATTTT. Protein product: CASSPLVHSNQPQHF. The J gene is TRBJ1-5, the V gene TRBV18; D remains unclear. The CDR3 has 15 residues. CDR1 and CDR2 (germline): KGHSH, LQKENI. V dropped 1 base and J dropped 0 bases, with 7 bases sitting between them.

The V call is TRBV15, the J call TRBJ1-1; D remains ambiguous. Germline V lookup: CDR1 LNHNV, CDR2 YYDKDF (reference sequence). The CDR3 has 14 residues. V lost 3 bases and J 1 base, leaving 9 bases between the germline ends. Written as DNA, the CDR3 is TGTGCCACCAGCAGGCTGGGGTCGAACACTGAAGCTTTCTTT. Translation: CATSRLGSNTEAFF.

The rearrangement links TRBV7-8 to TRBJ1-3, with TRBD1 matching over 7 bases. Per germline, CDR1 SGHVS and CDR2 FQNEAQ. The CDR3 is made up of 17 amino acids. With V trimmed by 1 base and J by 1 base, 7 bases remained unmatched. The chain's CDR3 is CASSLVRQGGSGNTIYF. As DNA, the CDR3 is TGTGCCAGCAGCTTAGTGAGACAGGGCGGTTCTGGAAACACCATATATTTT.

The chain is built from TRBV9 and TRBJ2-3; 11 nucleotides align to TRBD1. CDR3 length: 15 residues. J lost 5 bases, V lost 4 bases, and 6 bases had no gene match. CDR1 and CDR2 (germline): SGDLS, YYNGEE. CDR3 protein: CASSPRDRGIDTQYF. The CDR3 DNA sequence: TGTGCCAGCAGCCCGCGGGACAGGGGGATAGATACGCAGTATTTT.

The chain is built from TRBV9 and TRBJ2-2, with D possibly being TRBD1 (8 bases). From germline, CDR1 is SGDLS and CDR2 YYNGEE. The V end was cut by 7 bases, the J end by 5 bases, with 15 bases between. This CDR3 has 14 amino acids. The CDR3 sequence is CASRSGTGTGELFF. The CDR3 DNA follows: TGTGCCAGCCGCAGCGGGACAGGAACCGGGGAGCTGTTTTTT.

This clone was found a few times. The V and J genes are TRBV28 and TRBJ1-1; D possibly corresponds to TRBD1 (5 bases). Germline loops: CDR1 MDHEN, CDR2 SYDVKM. The CDR3 consists of 16 residues. V lost 7 bases and J lost 2, with 20 bases in between. The CDR3 loop reads CASNSQRARANTEAFF. The CDR3 DNA is TGTGCCAGCAATTCCCAGCGGGCCAGGGCAAACACTGAAGCTTTCTTT.

This sequence joins TRBV11-3 and TRBJ2-7; D possibly matches TRBD1 or TRBD2 (6 bases each). The germline gives CDR1 SGHNT, CDR2 YENEEA. The CDR3 is 15 amino acids. With 1 base removed from V and 0 bases from J, the gap between germline ends came to 10 bases. The CDR3, as DNA: TGTGCCAGCAGCTTAGGAGGGGGGCCCTCCTACGAGCAGTACTTC. Translation: CASSLGGGPSYEQYF.

This sequence joins TRBV6-1 and TRBJ1-2; 7 bases align to TRBD1. The ends lost 5 bases at V and 7 bases at J; junction bases unmatched: 1. The CDR3 runs 11 residues. The germline V gene encodes CDR1 MNHNS and CDR2 SASEGT. This CDR3 reads CASSNRGGYTF. The CDR3 nucleotides read TGTGCCAGCAGTAACAGGGGTGGCTACACCTTC.

This sequence joins TRBV18 and TRBJ1-5; no reliable D call. CDR3 length: 16 residues. Trimming shortened V by 3 bases and J by 3 bases, and 15 bases separated the two germline ends. The V gene's germline CDR1 is KGHSH and CDR2 LQKENI. In DNA, the CDR3 is TGTGCCAGCTCACCCAACCCCCCGGGAGACAATCAGCCCCAGCATTTT. Amino acid sequence: CASSPNPPGDNQPQHF.

This chain connects TRBV5-4 to TRBJ2-3; maybe TRBD1 (6 bases). Trimming removed 4 bases at V and 4 bases at J, with 13 bases between. This CDR3 is built from 14 residues. Germline V CDR1 and CDR2: SGHNT, YYREEE (reference sequence). The CDR3 DNA reads TGTGCCAGCAGCCCCAGGGGAAATTCAGATACGCAGTATTTT. It yields the protein CASSPRGNSDTQYF.

The V call is TRBV28, the J call TRBJ1-2; 7 nucleotides line up with TRBD1. Looked up from germline, CDR1 is MDHEN and CDR2 is SYDVKM. V dropped 6 bases and J dropped 2; count of bases not matched to a gene: 12. This CDR3 contains 16 residues. The chain's CDR3 is CASSANAGGANYGYTF. CDR3 bases: TGTGCCAGCAGCGCAAATGCAGGGGGGGCGAACTATGGCTACACCTTC.

This clone occurred once. The rearrangement uses TRBV27 and TRBJ2-7; TRBD1 might be the D (7 bases). Trimming removed 3 bases at V and 4 bases at J, with 13 bases between. Germline values: CDR1 MNHEY, CDR2 SMNVEV (reference sequence). The CDR3 extends over 14 amino acids. This chain's CDR3 is CASSLFRGAYEQYF. The CDR3 nucleotides are TGTGCCAGCAGTTTGTTCAGGGGGGCGTACGAGCAGTACTTC.

This clone was detected only once. One end of the junction fails to match germline, which may point to a read error. The V and J genes are TRBV7-9 and TRBJ1-1; weak D call: TRBD1 (5 bases). CDR1 and CDR2 (germline): SEHNR, FQNEAQ (reference sequence). The CDR3 extends over 14 amino acids. In nucleotides, the CDR3 is TGTGCCAGCAGATTAGCGGGGCCGGGCACTGAAGCTTTCTTT. Its translation is CASRLAGPGTEAFF.

V usage is TRBV28 and J usage is TRBJ2-2; the D gene could be TRBD1 or TRBD2 (6 bases each). This CDR3 comprises 15 residues. Trimming removed 6 bases at V and 6 bases at J, with 17 bases between. Per germline, CDR1 MDHEN and CDR2 SYDVKM. The CDR3 DNA sequence: TGTGCCAGCAGCCGCGGAGGGGGGCGGGCCGGGGAGCTGTTTTTT. Translated: CASSRGGGRAGELFF.

Worth noting for this clone: The junction differs from germline at one of its ends, possibly a read error. The rearrangement joins TRBV19 to TRBJ2-3; no clear D. CDR1 is LNHDA, CDR2 SQIVND, per germline (reference sequence). The length of the CDR3 is 13 residues. CDR3 in amino acids: CASSVEVTDTQYF. CDR3 in DNA: TGTGCCAGTAGTGTAGAAGTCACAGATACGCAGTATTTT. The whole variable domain, filled in from reference TRBV19 and TRBJ2-3, reads DGGITQSPKYLFRKEGQNVTLSCEQNLNHDAMYWYRQDPGQGLRLIYYSQIVNDFQKGDIAEGYSVSREKKESFPLTVTSAQKNPTAFYLCASSVEVTDTQYFGPGTRLTVL.

The genes are TRBV19 and TRBJ1-5; D unclear. The germline V gene encodes CDR1 LNHDA and CDR2 SQIVND (reference sequence). The CDR3 runs to 13 residues. The V end was cut by 9 bases, the J end by 0 bases, with 9 bases between. This CDR3 is CASARNSNQPQHF. The CDR3 DNA follows: TGTGCCAGCGCCAGAAATAGCAATCAGCCCCAGCATTTT.

This chain connects TRBV4-2 to TRBJ2-5, with D possibly being TRBD2 (6 bases). CDR1 and CDR2 from the germline V gene are LGHNA and YNFKEQ. The CDR3 is 13 residues long. V lost 5 bases and J 4 bases, leaving 11 bases between the germline ends. CDR3 protein: CASSGTARETQYF. CDR3 bases: TGTGCCAGCAGCGGGACTGCCCGAGAGACCCAGTACTTC.

The V gene is TRBV6-1, the J gene TRBJ2-5, with a possible D match to TRBD1 (6 bases). Germline assignment: CDR1 MNHNS and CDR2 SASEGT. Trimming pared 7 bases from V and 0 bases from J, leaving 9 bases between. This CDR3 has 13 amino acids. CDR3 amino acids: CASNRQDQETQYF. In DNA form, the CDR3 reads TGTGCCAGCAATCGACAGGACCAAGAGACCCAGTACTTC.

This clone showed up just once. V gene TRBV30 combines with J gene TRBJ2-6; no reliable D call. V lost 3 bases to trimming and J lost 0 bases, with 6 bases between them. The germline gives CDR1 GTSNPN, CDR2 SVGIG (reference sequence). This CDR3 spans 14 amino acids. The CDR3 nucleotides read TGTGCCTGGAGGTTGAGCTCTGGGGCCAACGTCCTGACTTTC. Protein product: CAWRLSSGANVLTF.

The chain carries TRBV7-9 and TRBJ2-5; TRBD1 is a possible D gene (5 bases). In germline, CDR1 is SEHNR, CDR2 FQNEAQ (reference sequence). The V end lost 10 bases, the J end lost 5 bases, and 14 bases lay between the germline ends. This CDR3 has 12 amino acids. In DNA, the CDR3 is TGTGCCACCAGACAGCTTGGGGAGACCCAGTACTTC. The encoded protein is CATRQLGETQYF.